This T cell receptor (beta chain) stems from a study of CD8+ T cells in alopecia areata. Study-wide points: Administration of tofacitinib significantly diminished scalp clonality and expanded CD8+ clones within the top 100.

As the sequencing template, cDNA was produced by extracting RNA and reverse transcribing it. Some clones are missing from TCRdb's copy, which holds only in-frame ones; the method was immunoSEQ multiplex PCR. The profile shows 200,000 or so clones, roughly 60% of them singletons. The treatment is: oral pan-JAK inhibitor, 5-10 mg twice daily. This clone has more than one count but fewer than ten. The antigen is not known. V dropped 8 bases and J dropped 3 bases, with 14 bases sitting between them. The CDR3 consists of 13 residues. Germline V gene lookup returns CDR1 LNHNV and CDR2 YYDKDF (reference sequence).

The sequenced sample was CD4+ T cells sorted from blood, obtained at week 24, from a patient treated with tofacitinib. J is TRBJ2-7 and V is TRBV15; a weak D match, TRBD2 (6 bases). The receptor was isolated from a human donor with alopecia areata. The CDR3 DNA is TGTGCCACCTCTGCTGGGGGGATCTACGAGCAGTACTTC. It specifies CATSAGGIYEQYF.